This T cell receptor (beta chain) came from a study of T cell responses to AZD1222 COVID-19 vaccine. With respect to this clone: No antigen is known for it.

Study results and caveats: Repertoire sampling was restricted to post-peak T cell response timepoints. Females made up more of the donors, who were largely white British, and clonal diversity may have come out too low. Two AZD1222 administrations were followed by greater Spike-specific TCR breadth and depth.

TCRdb keeps only in-frame clones here, not all; method: immunoSEQ multiplex PCR. The data hold 75,000 to 85,000 clones, with 90% observed a single time. The CDR3 consists of 14 residues. V gave up 3 bases and J gave up 6 bases, with 12 bases separating them. Germline V gene sequence: CDR1 KGHSH, CDR2 LQKENI. V is TRBV18 and J is TRBJ2-1; no clear D. The receptor's source is an adult who received the AZD1222 COVID-19 vaccine. The sequencing used peripheral blood, collected 28 days after the second AZD1222 dose. The CDR3: CASSPQTPPNEQFF. CDR3 DNA: TGTGCCAGCTCACCCCAGACTCCACCCAATGAGCAGTTCTTC.